This T cell receptor beta chain comes out of a study of blood T cells in healthy people across ages. Study results and caveats: Naive T cell percentage strongly correlated with TCR beta diversity. In long-lived donors, naive CD4+ cell counts and diversity exceeded those of aged donors.

This clonotype was picked up a small number of times. Antigen: not known. Using a J-beta primer mix together with a sample-barcoded 5' primer, a second PCR was run for roughly 7 to 12 cycles. Each cDNA molecule, via a template-switch adaptor with 12 random nucleotides, was tagged. TCRdb used MiXCR to reprocess the 5' RACE reads, holding one entry per CDR3 protein. The sample consists of 600,000 or so distinct CDR3 sequences, more than 20% of them appearing once. This TCR was recovered from a man aged 70-80 years in good health. The material sequenced was blood.

The CDR3 region has the DNA TGCGCCAGCAGCCAAAACGCCGACCTGGGACTAGCGGGAGGGCCAAATGAGCAGTTCTTC. Encoded protein: CASSQNADLGLAGGPNEQFF. V and J are TRBV4-3 and TRBJ2-1, with 16 bases aligning to TRBD2. V was clipped by 2 bases and J by 7 bases; unmatched bases: 14. CDR1 is LGHNA, CDR2 YSLEER, per germline. This CDR3 is 20 amino acids long.